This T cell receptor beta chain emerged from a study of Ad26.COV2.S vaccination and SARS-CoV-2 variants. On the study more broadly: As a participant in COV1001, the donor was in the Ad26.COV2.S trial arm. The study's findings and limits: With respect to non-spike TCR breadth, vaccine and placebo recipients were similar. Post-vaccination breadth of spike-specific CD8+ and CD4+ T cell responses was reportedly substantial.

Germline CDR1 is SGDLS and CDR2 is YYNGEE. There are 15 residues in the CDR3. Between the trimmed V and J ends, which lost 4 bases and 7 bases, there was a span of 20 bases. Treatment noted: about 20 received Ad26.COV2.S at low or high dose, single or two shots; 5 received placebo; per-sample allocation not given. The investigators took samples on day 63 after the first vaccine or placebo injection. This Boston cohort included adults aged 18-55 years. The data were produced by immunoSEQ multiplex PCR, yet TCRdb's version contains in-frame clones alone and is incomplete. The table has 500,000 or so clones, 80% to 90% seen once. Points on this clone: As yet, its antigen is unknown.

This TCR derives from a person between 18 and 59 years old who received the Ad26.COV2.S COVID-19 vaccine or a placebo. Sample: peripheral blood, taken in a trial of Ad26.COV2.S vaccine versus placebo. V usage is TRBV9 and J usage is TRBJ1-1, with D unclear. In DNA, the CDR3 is TGTGCCAGCAGCCCAATTGGGCCACGAACAAATGAAGCTTTCTTT. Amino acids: CASSPIGPRTNEAFF.